This TCR beta chain was sequenced in a study of blood T cell repertoires in COVID-19. Trimming stripped 4 bases from V and 3 bases from J, with 15 bases between. The CDR3 runs 15 residues. Germline V CDR1 and CDR2: SGHTA, FQGNSA. Source study methods: Reference gene primers were amplified, and this amplification served to estimate nucleated cell counts. Clones were sequenced by immunoSEQ multiplex PCR, and TCRdb holds only the in-frame ones, with some missing. That table gives V, J and clone size, and the DNA gave D and trimming. There are approximately 220,000 clones in the sample; 85% to 90% occur only once, and 3.5% to 4% lies in the top ten. Recruits, aged roughly 18 to 95 years, lived in 25 or so US areas. Clinical histories supplied by participants themselves formed the basis of cohort assignment.

This TCR came from a woman in her thirties with acute COVID-19. Sequencing used PBMCs or T cells enriched from blood (not recorded which). V is TRBV7-2 and J is TRBJ1-2, with unresolved D. In DNA, the CDR3 is TGTGCCAGCAGCTGGGCACAGCCTTCCCACTATGGCTACACCTTC. The encoded protein is CASSWAQPSHYGYTF.